The 4 T cell receptor beta chains below all came from one sample that was sequenced in a study of blood T cell repertoires in COVID-19. Only in-frame clones appear in the TCRdb table, and some are missing; sequencing was by immunoSEQ multiplex PCR. The sample shows tens of thousands of clones, about 86% of them seen only once. Sequenced material: peripheral blood. The receptors originated from a woman older than 75 in a cohort sampled during active or convalescent COVID-19.

This rearrangement joins TRBV29-1 to TRBJ2-7; 9 bases map to TRBD2. Germline V lookup: CDR1 SQVTM, CDR2 ANQGSEA. This CDR3 is built from 14 residues. V shed 5 bases, J shed 2 bases, and the junction held 7 bases outside the gene matches. The CDR3 region is CSVRLAELPYEQYF. The CDR3 DNA is TGCAGCGTTAGACTAGCGGAACTACCCTACGAGCAGTACTTC.

The rearrangement joins TRBV5-1 to TRBJ2-7; 7 positions agree with TRBD2. Germline lookup yields CDR1 SGHRS and CDR2 YFSETQ. After removal of 7 bases from V and 6 bases from J, the junction contained 7 bases not matched to a gene. This CDR3 region has 12 residues. CDR3 protein: CASGEGLGEQYF. DNA for the CDR3: TGCGCCAGCGGGGAGGGGTTAGGCGAGCAGTACTTC.

This chain joins TRBV10-2 and TRBJ2-7; 11 bases line up with TRBD1. Trimming at V came to 5 bases and at J to 3 bases, leaving 3 bases not matched to a gene. The CDR3 has 14 amino acids. Per the germline V gene, CDR1 is WSHSY and CDR2 is SAAADI. Here the CDR3 reads CASSWTGGRYEQYF. The CDR3 DNA follows: TGCGCCAGCAGTTGGACAGGGGGCCGCTACGAGCAGTACTTC.

This sequence joins TRBV29-1 and TRBJ2-1; 7 nucleotides line up with TRBD2. Germline CDR1 is SQVTM and CDR2 is ANQGSEA. The length of the CDR3 is 14 residues. J lost 6 bases, V lost 6 bases, and 11 bases had no gene match. As DNA, the CDR3 is TGCAGCGTCCTCCCCGGGACTATAGGCAATGAGCAGTTCTTC. Translation: CSVLPGTIGNEQFF.